A single T cell receptor (beta chain) is shown here with its context. Its antigen is still unknown. The entry originates in a study of human T cells and chemical hapten exposure. Trimming took off 0 bases at V and 7 bases at J, with 7 bases between the two ends. The CDR3 is made up of 12 amino acids. The germline gives CDR1 SGHRS, CDR2 YFSETQ. What the library attached to individual cDNA molecules were unique molecular identifiers. TCRdb analysed the RACE reads with MiXCR anew, one entry per CDR3 protein. The top ten hold 9.5% to 10% of the sample, which has approximately 50,000 distinct CDR3 sequences, about 9.6% seen once. The study, taken as a whole, reports: The study found that DPC sensitization did not change TCRs above 1 in 1000 frequency. There was alopecia in the donors, so their immune response may differ from that of healthy people.

The time point denotes: pre-sensitization, week 0. The treatment denotes: therapeutic diphenylcyclopropenone sensitization with weekly scalp DPC. The study extracted total RNA from unfractionated whole blood. This TCR was sampled from a woman aged 25 to 39 with alopecia areata. Some clones in this sample may be carry-over from other donors' samples. The sequenced sample was whole blood, obtained in connection with sensitization to the hapten diphenylcyclopropenone (DPC). V gene TRBV5-1 combines with J gene TRBJ1-1; possibly TRBD1 for D (5 bases). The CDR3 sequence: CASSLEGVEAFF. The CDR3 DNA is TGCGCCAGCAGCTTGGAAGGGGTTGAAGCTTTCTTT.